This T cell receptor beta chain was sequenced in a study of blood T cell repertoires in COVID-19 (TCRdb year 2020). As for the study more broadly: For ImmuneRACE Cohort 3, a participant was defined as recovered based on two consecutive negative NP/OP PCR tests, clearance by a healthcare professional, or resolution of symptoms. Deeply sampled blood TCRbeta repertoires from subjects exposed to, actively infected with, or recovered from COVID-19 were included in the dataset. The repertoires were released in a freely available public database meant as a resource for research on the immune response to SARS-CoV-2. Where available, HLA class I and class II types were obtained from metadata supplied by the sample provider rather than from assay-based typing. Collaborator samples came from the United States, Italy and Spain and covered acute and convalescent phases of COVID-19. The material from the prospective study consisted of cDNA or gDNA derived from T cells, B-cell-depleted T cells, or PBMCs. The sample metadata nearly always contained a de-identified subject ID, COVID-19 status, age in years and sex. Samples came from the ongoing ImmuneRACE study (first 160 participants) plus 1,254 subjects from 6 global collaborators. The study at large found these results: The quantity of clinical and demographic metadata differed by source and by participant and was supplied without curation.

Remarks on this clone: The target of this receptor is not known. Base quality data are lacking; no much larger clone is found one base away.

CDR1 and CDR2, per the germline V gene, are MDHEN and SYDVKM. V was cut back by 6 bases and J by 4 bases, leaving a gap of 13 bases between them. Reading from cysteine to phenylalanine, the CDR3 counts 13 amino acids. Only the CDR3 DNA stays, 39 bases, in frame from base 1. TCRbeta CDR3 regions were amplified from genomic DNA by means of the immunoSEQ Assay, a bias-controlled multiplex PCR. As for how the authors treated the data: The number of nucleated cells in each sample was estimated from the amplification of reference gene primers within the assay. Sequence reads were collapsed and filtered to measure the absolute abundance of every unique TCRbeta CDR3 rearrangement. For each sample, productive Simpson clonality was calculated by taking the square root of Simpson's diversity index across productive rearrangements. TCRdb carries this immuneACCESS record with in-frame sequences only. Its versions omit some clonotypes, under half of them owing to an unresolved V gene in the studies checked, with the rest unexplained. V, J and clone size were drawn from that table, and D and trimming were deduced from the DNA. This sample has about 280,000 clones in its table, and approximately 90% of those were observed once. The top ten clonotypes cover approximately 2% of the sample.

Participants in the prospective study were enrolled through a virtual design, were aged roughly 18 to 95 years, and lived in roughly 26 United States geographic areas. In the prospective study, cohorts were assigned on the basis of participant-reported clinical history obtained from a screening survey and a study questionnaire. Mobile phlebotomists in the prospective study collected whole blood, serum and a nasopharyngeal or oropharyngeal swab from every participant. Prospective study participants could optionally give additional blood draws and questionnaires over a roughly two-month period. Before DNA extraction, blood samples from the prospective study were shipped at room temperature or frozen.

This sequence was found in a woman in her sixties in a cohort exposed to, infected with or recovered from COVID-19 (not recorded which). Sequenced input: PBMCs or T cells enriched from blood (not recorded which). The V and J genes are TRBV28 and TRBJ2-7; a weak D assignment points to TRBD1 (5 bases agree). The CDR3 amino acid sequence is: CASRIGVSYEQYF. The sequenced DNA is TGTGCCAGCAGGATAGGGGTTTCGTACGAGCAGTACTTC.